These 12 T cell receptor beta chains share one sample of origin, sequenced in a study of cytotoxic CD8 clonotypes in ibrutinib-treated CLL. The protocol was immunoSEQ multiplex PCR, while the TCRdb copy is restricted to in-frame clones and leaves out a portion. The repertoire holds 55,000 to 80,000 clones, roughly nine tenths seen once, with just over 3% in the top ten. The sample in question was PBMCs, obtained after 12 months of ibrutinib treatment. Receptors originate from a human donor with chronic lymphocytic leukemia.

The chain links TRBV9 to TRBJ2-3; 8 bases line up with TRBD2. CDR1 and CDR2 from the germline V gene are SGDLS and YYNGEE. V shed 0 bases, J shed 4 bases, and the junction held 10 bases outside the gene matches. The CDR3 is 17 residues long. This CDR3 reads CASSVGTSGRVADTQYF. Here the CDR3 DNA reads TGTGCCAGCAGCGTAGGAACAAGCGGGAGAGTAGCAGATACGCAGTATTTT. Full variable domain (outside the CDR3, taken from reference TRBV9 and TRBJ2-3): DSGVTQTPKHLITATGQRVTLRCSPRSGDLSVYWYQQSLDQGLQFLIQYYNGEERAKGNILERFSAQQFPDLHSELNLSSLELGDSALYFCASSVGTSGRVADTQYFGPGTRLTVL.

The rearrangement uses TRBV2 and TRBJ2-7; the match to TRBD1 covers 7 bases. This CDR3 contains 17 residues. Trimming at V came to 7 bases and at J to 3 bases, leaving 18 bases not matched to a gene. CDR1 is SNHLY and CDR2 is FYNNEI in the germline V gene. CDR3 nucleotide sequence: TGTGCCAGCAAATCGCCCGCTGGCTTCGGACAGGTCTACGAGCAGTACTTC. Residues: CASKSPAGFGQVYEQYF.

V gene TRBV5-1 combines with J gene TRBJ2-7; no clear D. Germline V lookup: CDR1 SGHRS, CDR2 YFSETQ. The CDR3 is 19 residues long. With 0 bases removed from V and 4 bases from J, the gap between germline ends came to 26 bases. The CDR3 loop is CASSLAPEIIRLGVYEQYF. The CDR3 DNA follows: TGCGCCAGCAGCTTGGCCCCCGAAATCATACGGCTTGGTGTGTACGAGCAGTACTTC.

About this clone: One end of the junction varies from germline; a read error may be responsible. The chain couples TRBV7-2 to TRBJ2-1; possible D gene TRBD1, 6 bases. CDR3 size: 16 residues. The germline gives CDR1 SGHTA, CDR2 FQGNSA. CDR3 sequence (DNA): TGTGCCGGCAGCGCCCCCGGACAGATAATCTACAATGAGCAGTTCTTC. It specifies CAGSAPGQIIYNEQFF.

The genes are TRBV27 and TRBJ2-7, with D uncertain. There are 14 residues in the CDR3. Germline V gene data show CDR1 as MNHEY and CDR2 as SMNVEV (reference sequence). Trimming left V 3 bases short and J 5 bases short, with 14 bases between. This CDR3 is CASSLTSWLNEQYF. The CDR3 DNA reads as TGTGCCAGCAGTTTGACGTCCTGGCTTAACGAGCAGTACTTC.

The chain recombines TRBV5-6 with TRBJ1-5; D gene ambiguous. Germline V gives CDR1 SGHDT, CDR2 YYEEEE. The V gene lost 1 base and the J gene lost 3 bases, with 11 bases spanning the gap. The CDR3 covers 15 residues. CDR3 in amino acids: CASSLYSSSNQPQHF. The CDR3 nucleotides are TGTGCCAGCAGCTTGTATTCAAGCTCCAATCAGCCCCAGCATTTT.

This sequence joins TRBV6-5 and TRBJ2-7; D unclear. The CDR3 consists of 14 residues. The germline V gene has CDR1 MNHEY and CDR2 SVGAGI. V lost 3 bases and J 4 bases, leaving 13 bases between the germline ends. The DNA for the CDR3 is TGTGCCAGCAGTTATAGTAGGGATTGGTACGAGCAGTACTTC. It specifies CASSYSRDWYEQYF.

The chain recombines TRBV7-7 with TRBJ2-1, with 8 bases fitting TRBD2. The CDR3 loop spans 14 amino acids. CDR1 is SSHAT, CDR2 FNYEAQ, per germline (reference sequence). The trim removed 3 bases at V and 4 bases at J, leaving 2 bases unmatched. The DNA of the CDR3 is TGTGCCAGCAGCTTGGGACTAGAATACAATGAGCAGTTCTTC. Its translation is CASSLGLEYNEQFF.

This sequence joins TRBV7-9 and TRBJ2-7, with 7 bases aligning to TRBD2. The CDR3 extends over 17 amino acids. Trimming took 2 bases from V and 0 from J; bases not matched to a gene: 10. Per germline, CDR1 SEHNR and CDR2 FQNEAQ (reference sequence). The DNA for the CDR3 is TGTGCCAGCAGCTTATCGGCGGGAGAAAAATACTCCTACGAGCAGTACTTC. Residues: CASSLSAGEKYSYEQYF.

This clone was seen a single time. The chain combines TRBV4-2 with TRBJ1-3, with 10 bases matching TRBD1. V shed 4 bases, J shed 0 bases, and the junction held 15 bases outside the gene matches. This CDR3 region has 20 residues. Germline CDR1 and CDR2: LGHNA and YNFKEQ. The CDR3 DNA follows: TGTGCCAGCAGCCGGGACCCGGGACAGGGGTCCTCCTACTCTGGAAACACCATATATTTT. This codes for CASSRDPGQGSSYSGNTIYF.

Here the CDR3 DNA reads TGTGCCAGCTCACCACCGGGTATCACTGAAGCTTTCTTT. As protein: CASSPPGITEAFF. This chain connects TRBV18 to TRBJ1-1; D gene unclear. V was pared by 0 bases and J by 4 bases, with 6 bases between. Germline loops: CDR1 KGHSH, CDR2 LQKENI. The CDR3 runs 13 residues.

The chain employs TRBV27 and TRBJ1-2; 7 bases fit TRBD1. With V trimmed by 5 bases and J by 7 bases, 7 bases remained unmatched. CDR3 size: 13 residues. Looked up from germline, CDR1 is MNHEY and CDR2 is SMNVEV (reference sequence). The CDR3 DNA sequence: TGTGCCAGCAGTCCACGACAGGGCGTTGGCTACACCTTC. Translation: CASSPRQGVGYTF.